These 30 T cell receptor beta chains came from one sample sequenced in a study of monozygotic twins with inflammatory bowel disease. TCRdb re-called the 5' RACE reads and gives one entry per CDR3 protein, without DNA. The record lists some 170,000 distinct CDR3 sequences, of which the ten most abundant hold 7.4%. The sample taken for sequencing was blood. All receptors derive from a human donor with ulcerative colitis or Crohn's disease, or a healthy co-twin of an affected twin (not recorded which).

V gene TRBV10-3 combines with J gene TRBJ2-7; TCRdb indicates TRBD1, and absent DNA this call remains unverified. This CDR3 spans 14 amino acids. Germline CDR1 ENHRY, CDR2 SYGVKD. This chain's CDR3 is CAIRGAGGSYEQYF.

CDR3: CASSQDKAGRTEAFF. The chain employs TRBV4-3 and TRBJ1-1. CDR1 is LGHNA and CDR2 is YSLEER in the germline V gene. The CDR3 runs to 15 residues.

The J gene is TRBJ2-1, the V gene TRBV19; the TCRdb D gene call, TRBD1, has no DNA to confirm it. This CDR3 is built from 13 residues. Per the germline V gene, CDR1 is LNHDA and CDR2 is SQIVND (reference sequence). The CDR3 here is CASRRGPYNEQFF.

The chain links TRBV18 to TRBJ2-7; TCRdb's assignment of TRBD1 cannot be checked, as there is no DNA. This CDR3 has 14 residues. Germline CDR1 is KGHSH and CDR2 is LQKENI. The CDR3 loop reads CASSPGQGMNEQYF.

The CDR3 region is CSASGGTEYFNYGYTF. The chain carries TRBV20-1 and TRBJ1-2; with no DNA, the TCRdb D assignment of TRBD1 cannot be verified. The CDR3 runs 16 residues. CDR1 is DFQATT, CDR2 SNEGSKA, per germline (reference sequence).

This chain connects TRBV5-1 to TRBJ2-3; the D gene TCRdb calls, TRBD2, cannot be checked with no DNA. CDR3 length equals 14 residues. CDR1 and CDR2 from the germline V gene are SGHRS and YFSETQ. The CDR3 here is CASDEAGRADTQYF.

CDR3 protein: CASRAQTGPEETQYF. V gene TRBV5-1 combines with J gene TRBJ2-5; TCRdb proposes TRBD1, but this gene call is untestable without DNA. Germline V gene lookup returns CDR1 SGHRS and CDR2 YFSETQ. The CDR3 extends over 15 amino acids.

The V gene is TRBV28, the J gene TRBJ2-1; TCRdb proposes TRBD1, but this gene call is untestable without DNA. This CDR3 has 16 residues. Germline CDR1 MDHEN, CDR2 SYDVKM. Here the CDR3 reads CASSLRQGPQLSGQFF.

This chain joins TRBV5-1 and TRBJ2-1; no DNA is available, so the TRBD2 call from TCRdb remains unchecked. CDR3 length: 17 amino acids. CDR1 is SGHRS, CDR2 YFSETQ, per germline. The CDR3 here is CASSFDASGGSYNEQFF.

The chain uses TRBV5-5 and TRBJ1-1; TCRdb outputs TRBD1, but without DNA this stays unchecked. The CDR3 loop spans 15 amino acids. Germline V gene data show CDR1 as SGHKS and CDR2 as YYEKEE (reference sequence). CDR3 amino acids: CASSLAVGVGTEAFF.

The V gene is TRBV5-4, the J gene TRBJ2-1; TCRdb designates TRBD2, a call that cannot be tested without DNA. The CDR3 is made up of 14 amino acids. Germline V CDR1 and CDR2: SGHNT, YYREEE (reference sequence). This CDR3 is CASSPRGGGNEQFF.

This rearrangement joins TRBV19 to TRBJ1-1; TCRdb indicates TRBD1, and absent DNA this call remains unverified. The CDR3 runs 17 residues. Germline V gives CDR1 LNHDA, CDR2 SQIVND (reference sequence). CDR3 sequence: CASSRTPDRGVSTEAFF.

V is TRBV18 and J is TRBJ2-1; TCRdb names TRBD1, which stays unverified in the absence of DNA. The CDR3 covers 14 residues. Germline lookup yields CDR1 KGHSH and CDR2 LQKENI. The CDR3 is CASSLREGSHEQFF.

The chain combines TRBV6-2 or TRBV6-3 with TRBJ1-3. From germline, CDR1 is MNHEY and CDR2 SVGEGT. The CDR3 has 14 amino acids. Here the CDR3 reads CASKGGYSGNTIYF.

This chain joins TRBV12-3 or TRBV12-4 and TRBJ1-1. The CDR3 loop spans 14 amino acids. The chain's CDR3 is CASSQSTMNTEAFF.

The V call is TRBV6-1, the J call TRBJ1-4; the D call from TCRdb, TRBD1, cannot be confirmed without DNA. Germline CDR1 MNHNS, CDR2 SASEGT. This CDR3 spans 13 amino acids. The CDR3 sequence is CASSRADNEKLFF.

The V call is TRBV20-1, the J call TRBJ1-2; TCRdb calls TRBD1, which cannot be checked without DNA. CDR3 length equals 14 residues. Germline V gene sequence: CDR1 DFQATT, CDR2 SNEGSKA (reference sequence). The CDR3 reads CSAPRDRGVNGYTF.

The chain couples TRBV7-6 to TRBJ1-3; without DNA, the TCRdb call of TRBD1 cannot be checked. The CDR3 sequence is 16 residues long. Germline V lookup: CDR1 SGHVS, CDR2 FNYEAQ. CDR3 sequence reads: CASSLGIRTPGNTIYF.

The chain joins TRBV12-3 or TRBV12-4 to TRBJ1-2; the TCRdb D gene call, TRBD1, has no DNA to confirm it. The CDR3 has 12 residues. CDR3 residues: CASAAQEYGYTF.

V and J are TRBV19 and TRBJ2-2; TCRdb's assignment of TRBD1 cannot be checked, as there is no DNA. The CDR3 extends over 16 amino acids. Per the germline V gene, CDR1 is LNHDA and CDR2 is SQIVND (reference sequence). This CDR3 reads CASRVPGQGNTGELFF.

The V and J genes are TRBV29-1 and TRBJ2-7; the TCRdb call, TRBD1, lacks DNA for checking. The CDR3 is 13 amino acids. Germline V gives CDR1 SQVTM, CDR2 ANQGSEA. This CDR3 is CSVEADPFYEQYF.

The gene calls are TRBV5-1 and TRBJ2-1. Germline-derived CDR1 and CDR2 are SGHRS and YFSETQ. The length of the CDR3 is 11 residues. CDR3 region: CASNRYNEQFF.

This chain links TRBV21-1 with TRBJ2-5; TCRdb outputs TRBD2, but without DNA this stays unchecked. TRBV21-1 is a listed pseudogene. CDR3 length: 17 amino acids. CDR3 sequence reads: CASNRSSGGFIHETQYF.

This chain links TRBV3-1 with TRBJ2-7; the TRBD2 assignment by TCRdb is unverifiable without DNA. Germline V gives CDR1 LGHDT, CDR2 YNNKEL (reference sequence). The CDR3 loop spans 22 amino acids. CDR3 residues: CASSQASGTSGSVPSSYYEQYF.

V is TRBV20-1 and J is TRBJ2-5; with no DNA, the TCRdb D assignment of TRBD2 cannot be verified. CDR1 DFQATT and CDR2 SNEGSKA come from the germline V gene (reference sequence). This CDR3 contains 13 residues. The CDR3 reads CSFKRGVQETQYF.

The rearrangement joins TRBV30 to TRBJ2-7; lacking DNA, the TRBD2 call made by TCRdb goes unchecked. The CDR3 is made up of 12 amino acids. The germline gives CDR1 GTSNPN, CDR2 SVGIG (reference sequence). The CDR3 reads CAWSSGREEQYF.

The chain employs TRBV7-2 and TRBJ1-2; as DNA is missing, the TRBD1 call by TCRdb cannot be tested. The germline gives CDR1 SGHTA, CDR2 FQGNSA. This CDR3 region has 15 residues. This CDR3 is CASSLRPDRDYGYTF.

The chain couples TRBV5-1 to TRBJ1-2; TCRdb designates TRBD1, a call that cannot be tested without DNA. The CDR3 is 17 amino acids. Germline loops: CDR1 SGHRS, CDR2 YFSETQ. The CDR3 is CASSLAIQTGPMNGYTF. Full variable domain (rest looked up from reference TRBV5-1 and TRBJ1-2): KAGVTQTPRYLIKTRGQQVTLSCSPISGHRSVSWYQQTPGQGLQFLFEYFSETQRNKGNFPGRFSGRQFSNSRSEMNVSTLELGDSALYLCASSLAIQTGPMNGYTFGSGTRLTVV.

V gene TRBV18 combines with J gene TRBJ1-1; TCRdb names TRBD1, which stays unverified in the absence of DNA. Germline CDR1 reads KGHSH; CDR2 reads LQKENI. This CDR3 is 16 amino acids long. CDR3 amino acids: CASSLTPGVSWPEAFF.

The rearrangement joins TRBV20-1 to TRBJ1-6; TCRdb picks TRBD1, but there is no DNA to check that call. CDR1 is DFQATT and CDR2 is SNEGSKA in the germline V gene (reference sequence). The CDR3 covers 13 residues. CDR3 sequence: CSAPTGGNSPLHF.